Each of the 5 T cell receptor beta chains below was sequenced from the same sample in a study of Graves' ophthalmopathy and Graves' hyperthyroidism. RNA transcripts yielded amplified TCR beta CDR3 regions. First-round RT-PCR relied on HTBI primers, and a second-round multiplex PCR came next. TCRdb itself ran the multiplex PCR reads through MiXCR, one entry per CDR3 protein. The top ten clones hold about 9.1% of a sample with approximately 210,000 distinct CDR3 sequences, around 30% of them seen once. Sequenced input: peripheral blood. The receptors were sampled from a man aged 45 to 65 with Graves' ophthalmopathy.

This clonotype was observed a single time. The CDR3 DNA reads TGTGCCAGCAGTCCCCTGGGACCCCAATGGACCCAGTACTTC. It yields the protein CASSPLGPQWTQYF. The chain carries TRBV6-1 and TRBJ2-5, with D possibly being TRBD1 or TRBD2 (5 bases each). V was shortened by 5 bases and J by 7 bases, with 17 bases between the two germline ends. Germline V gene data show CDR1 as MNHNS and CDR2 as SASEGT. The CDR3 is made up of 14 amino acids.

This clonotype was counted ten times or more. The rearrangement joins TRBV10-3 to TRBJ2-6; D not resolved. Trimming pared 2 bases from V and 1 base from J, leaving 6 bases between. Per the germline V gene, CDR1 is ENHRY and CDR2 is SYGVKD. CDR3 length equals 15 residues. The CDR3 protein is CAISEASSGANVLTF. Written as DNA, the CDR3 is TGTGCCATCAGTGAGGCATCATCTGGGGCCAACGTCCTGACTTTC.

This sequence joins TRBV28 and TRBJ1-2, with TRBD1 matching 7 bases. Germline CDR1 and CDR2: MDHEN and SYDVKM. The trim removed 5 bases at V and 7 bases at J, leaving 7 bases unmatched. The CDR3 is 13 residues long. The CDR3 spells CASSPGQEIGYTF. For the CDR3, the DNA is TGTGCCAGCAGTCCAGGACAGGAGATTGGCTACACCTTC.

This clonotype was counted at least ten times. The V call is TRBV6-5, the J call TRBJ1-2, with no clear D. Trimming stripped 5 bases from V and 0 bases from J, with 16 bases between. Germline V gives CDR1 MNHEY, CDR2 SVGAGI. The CDR3 sequence is 16 residues long. CDR3 region: CASSTSGVRANYGYTF. Here the CDR3 DNA reads TGTGCCAGCAGTACGTCCGGGGTCCGCGCTAACTATGGCTACACCTTC.

This clonotype was seen repeatedly, ten times or more. The CDR3 DNA reads TGTGCCAGTACCTCGGCGGGCCGGGAGCAGTACTTC. Its translation: CASTSAGREQYF. This chain links TRBV19 with TRBJ2-7; possibly TRBD2 for D (5 bases). V was pared by 7 bases and J by 7 bases, with 14 bases between. Germline-derived CDR1 and CDR2 are LNHDA and SQIVND (reference sequence). This CDR3 is built from 12 residues.